Below are 14 T cell receptor beta chains sequenced from a single sample in a study of beta chain features in type 1 diabetes (dated by TCRdb to between 2017 and 2018). The library was made by the immunoSEQ multiplex PCR assay. The High Capacity cDNA Reverse Transcription Kit was used to reverse transcribe all of the isolated RNA, meaning that expressed TCRB transcripts were what got sequenced. TCRdb provides this immuneACCESS table in a form limited to in-frame rearrangements. Some clones are lacking; in checked studies, under half of them reflect an unresolved V gene, and why the rest are absent is not known. This sample has some 500,000 clones in its table, and 9.5% to 12% of those were observed once. The top ten clones comprise approximately 0.05% of the sample. The source material was naive CD4+ T cells from blood. Read against the paper, the sample's cell subset or site label means: true naive CD4+ T cells. The source of these receptors is a young woman in good health.

This clone was counted a few times. This chain connects TRBV7-2 to TRBJ2-3; D is uncertain. Germline CDR1 is SGHTA and CDR2 is FQGNSA. Trimming shortened V by 3 bases and J by 4 bases, and 5 bases separated the two germline ends. The CDR3 has 12 amino acids. The CDR3 nucleotides are TGTGCCAGCAGCTTGACATCAGATACGCAGTATTTT. It translates to CASSLTSDTQYF.

J is TRBJ2-7 and V is TRBV6-6; no firm D call. V gave up 2 bases and J gave up 1 base, with 6 bases separating them. The CDR3 totals 13 residues. The germline gives CDR1 MNHNY, CDR2 SVGAGI (reference sequence). CDR3: CASSYTGSYEQYV. Here the CDR3 DNA reads TGTGCCAGCAGTTACACGGGTTCCTACGAGCAGTACGTC.

The genes are TRBV5-1 and TRBJ2-4; TRBD1 is a possible D gene (6 bases). The CDR3 sequence is 17 residues long. The V gene lost 4 bases and the J gene lost 2 bases, with 19 bases spanning the gap. The germline V gene has CDR1 SGHRS and CDR2 YFSETQ. The CDR3 region has the DNA TGCGCCAGCAGCCGGGTGGGGGCCGATTCAACCAAAAACATTCAGTACTTC. Protein sequence: CASSRVGADSTKNIQYF.

The chain employs TRBV11-2 and TRBJ2-4, with D possibly being TRBD1 or TRBD2 (5 bases each). Between the trimmed V and J ends, which lost 4 bases and 4 bases, there was a span of 11 bases. Germline CDR1 and CDR2: SGHAT and FQNNGV. CDR3 length equals 14 residues. In DNA, the CDR3 is TGTGCCAGCAGCTCCCCGAGGGGAAAAAACATTCAGTACTTC. Its protein is CASSSPRGKNIQYF.

The chain links TRBV30 to TRBJ1-5, with 7 bases that match TRBD1. The CDR3 spans 15 residues. Germline V gives CDR1 GTSNPN, CDR2 SVGIG (reference sequence). With 2 bases clipped from V and 3 bases from J, the junction kept 7 bases outside the gene matches. CDR3 DNA: TGTGCCTGGAGTACCCAGGGACAGCCCAATCAGCCCCAGCATTTT. Amino acids: CAWSTQGQPNQPQHF.

A note on this clone: Other DNA sequences of this sample code for an identical CDR3. The rearrangement links TRBV7-3 to TRBJ2-1; perhaps TRBD2 as D (6 bases). CDR1 is SGHTA, CDR2 FQGTGA, per germline. Trimming pared 3 bases from V and 1 base from J, leaving 10 bases between. CDR3 size: 15 residues. In nucleotides, the CDR3 is TGTGCCAGCAGCTTCTACGGGAGTTCCTACAATGAGCAGTTCTTC. Residues: CASSFYGSSYNEQFF.

In its sample, this clone was seen a few times. The CDR3: CASSPQNGDTQYF. DNA of the CDR3: TGCGCCAGCAGCCCACAAAATGGAGATACGCAGTATTTT. The chain uses TRBV4-3 and TRBJ2-3, with unresolved D. Trimming shortened V by 4 bases and J by 5 bases, and 10 bases separated the two germline ends. The CDR3 runs 13 residues. CDR1 is LGHNA, CDR2 YSLEER, per germline.

This rearrangement joins TRBV5-4 to TRBJ1-6, with TRBD1 as a possible D gene (5 bases). The V end was cut by 0 bases, the J end by 13 bases, with 8 bases between. Germline-derived CDR1 and CDR2 are SGHNT and YYREEE (reference sequence). This CDR3 spans 12 amino acids. The CDR3 region is CASSLDSGPLHF. CDR3 nucleotide sequence: TGTGCCAGCAGCTTGGATTCAGGGCCCCTCCACTTT.

The rearrangement uses TRBV28 and TRBJ2-3; unclear D gene. The CDR3 loop spans 12 amino acids. Germline CDR1 is MDHEN and CDR2 is SYDVKM. V dropped 6 bases and J dropped 6 bases, with 10 bases sitting between them. The CDR3 here is CASRDLRDTQYF. The CDR3 nucleotides read TGTGCCAGCAGAGACCTCAGGGATACGCAGTATTTT.

The genes are TRBV1 and TRBJ2-7. TRBV1 is marked as a pseudogene. This CDR3 has 8 amino acids. This CDR3 reads CTIYEQYF. DNA of the CDR3: TGCACCATCTACGAGCAGTACTTC.

This clone appeared a few times. J is TRBJ2-2 and V is TRBV29-1; D is possibly TRBD1 (6 bases). Trimming pared 7 bases from V and 3 bases from J, leaving 12 bases between. Germline V lookup: CDR1 SQVTM, CDR2 ANQGSEA. The CDR3 contains 13 residues. CDR3 amino acids: CSALGQHTGELFF. As DNA, the CDR3 is TGCAGCGCTCTCGGACAGCACACCGGGGAGCTGTTTTTT.

This sequence joins TRBV7-2 and TRBJ1-6; D may be TRBD1 (5 bases). CDR3 length: 14 amino acids. The germline V and J ends were trimmed by 3 bases and 7 bases, with 10 bases remaining between them. The germline gives CDR1 SGHTA, CDR2 FQGNSA. The CDR3 here is CASSFDSLNSPLHF. The CDR3 region has the DNA TGTGCCAGCAGCTTTGACAGCTTGAATTCACCCCTCCACTTT.

The chain is built from TRBV14 and TRBJ1-1; D gene unclear. The CDR3 length is 12 residues. Germline V lookup: CDR1 SGHDN, CDR2 FVKESK. Trimming left V 1 base short and J 5 bases short, with 5 bases between. CDR3 in DNA: TGTGCCAGCAGCCAAGCCTGGACTGAAGCTTTCTTT. Its protein is CASSQAWTEAFF.

The chain employs TRBV6-6 and TRBJ1-5; a weak D match, TRBD1 (6 bases). Germline CDR1 and CDR2: MNHNY and SVGAGI (reference sequence). This CDR3 is 15 amino acids long. V was trimmed by 5 bases and J by 6 bases, leaving 17 bases between them. The DNA of the CDR3 is TGTGCCAGCAGTAAGCAAACAGGGATGGGTCAGCCCCAGCATTTT. Residues: CASSKQTGMGQPQHF.